This passage covers 21 T cell receptor beta chains from one sample sequenced in a study of OX40 agonist ivuxolimab in advanced cancers. Measured with immunoSEQ multiplex PCR; TCRdb has only the in-frame clones, and not every one. In the table there are tens of thousands of clones, about 77% of which are singletons. The starting material was CD4+ or CD8+ T cells sorted from blood, obtained in a trial of the OX40 agonist ivuxolimab. These receptors originate from an adult with an advanced solid tumor such as melanoma, head and neck, liver or kidney cancer.

The V and J genes are TRBV14 and TRBJ2-7; no firm D call. Per the germline V gene, CDR1 is SGHDN and CDR2 is FVKESK. This CDR3 comprises 12 residues. V lost 1 base and J 3 bases, leaving 4 bases between the germline ends. The CDR3 loop reads CASSQVGYEQYF. DNA of the CDR3: TGTGCCAGCAGCCAAGTGGGCTACGAGCAGTACTTC. Using reference TRBV14 and TRBJ2-7 for the parts outside the CDR3, the full variable domain is EAGVTQFPSHSVIEKGQTVTLRCDPISGHDNLYWYRRVMGKEIKFLLHFVKESKQDESGMPNNRFLAERTGGTYSTLKVQPAELEDSGVYFCASSQVGYEQYFGPGTRLTVT.

The genes are TRBV5-6 and TRBJ2-1; D is possibly TRBD1 (5 bases). V lost 4 bases and J 9 bases, leaving 11 bases between the germline ends. The V gene's germline CDR1 is SGHDT and CDR2 YYEEEE. This CDR3 contains 12 residues. Here the CDR3 DNA reads TGTGCCAGCAGCCGGGTGGGGCTTGAGCAGTTCTTC. It codes for CASSRVGLEQFF.

V gene TRBV18 combines with J gene TRBJ2-7, with D maybe TRBD1 (5 bases). The CDR3 extends over 13 amino acids. Germline CDR1 and CDR2: KGHSH and LQKENI. The ends were cut back, 2 bases at V and 3 bases at J, with 8 bases in the middle. The chain's CDR3 is CASSPGANYEQYF. The CDR3, as DNA: TGTGCCAGCTCACCAGGGGCAAACTACGAGCAGTACTTC.

The genes are TRBV2 and TRBJ1-5; the D gene is possibly TRBD1 (6 bases). The germline V gene encodes CDR1 SNHLY and CDR2 FYNNEI. There are 15 residues in the CDR3. V gave up 5 bases and J gave up 1 base, with 12 bases separating them. CDR3: CASSPGVESNQPQHF. CDR3 in DNA: TGTGCCAGCAGTCCAGGGGTCGAGAGCAATCAGCCCCAGCATTTT. The whole variable domain, remainder taken from reference TRBV2 and TRBJ1-5, is EPEVTQTPSHQVTQMGQEVILRCVPISNHLYFYWYRQILGQKVEFLVSFYNNEISEKSEIFDDQFSVERPDGSNFTLKIRSTKLEDSAMYFCASSPGVESNQPQHFGDGTRLSIL.

This clone was detected a few times. A junction boundary mismatches the germline segment, possibly from a read error. The genes are TRBV7-8 and TRBJ2-7, with 9 positions matching TRBD1. Germline lookup yields CDR1 SGHVS and CDR2 FQNEAQ. The CDR3 contains 14 residues. The CDR3 nucleotides are TGTGCCAGCAGCTTAGCTTGGGACAGGGAATTTTGGGTCTTC. This codes for CASSLAWDREFWVF.

This chain joins TRBV5-1 and TRBJ1-2; perhaps TRBD1 as D (5 bases). Germline CDR1 reads SGHRS; CDR2 reads YFSETQ. The V end was cut by 4 bases, the J end by 1 base, with 8 bases between. The CDR3 extends over 13 amino acids. The CDR3 loop reads CASSPDSNYGYTF. The CDR3 DNA reads TGCGCCAGCAGCCCTGACAGTAACTATGGCTACACCTTC.

The J gene is TRBJ2-7, the V gene TRBV28; a possible D gene is TRBD2 (7 bases). V dropped 7 bases and J dropped 6 bases, with 16 bases sitting between them. Germline lookup yields CDR1 MDHEN and CDR2 SYDVKM. The CDR3 has 13 residues. CDR3 in DNA: TGTGCCAGCACCTGGGGGGGCCGGCCCGAGCAGTACTTC. Translated, it gives CASTWGGRPEQYF.

The chain uses TRBV19 and TRBJ1-5, with 7 positions matching TRBD1. The CDR3 contains 16 residues. V shed 4 bases, J shed 6 bases, and the junction held 12 bases outside the gene matches. The germline V gene has CDR1 LNHDA and CDR2 SQIVND (reference sequence). The CDR3, as DNA: TGTGCCAGTAGTACTCCCCGACAGGGCGAGGGTCAGCCCCAGCATTTT. Translation: CASSTPRQGEGQPQHF.

The chain has TRBV7-2 and TRBJ2-7; 8 bases fit TRBD1. CDR3 length: 14 residues. The J segment lost 4 bases and the V segment lost 5 bases, leaving 7 bases of the junction unmatched. Germline V CDR1 and CDR2: SGHTA, FQGNSA. The CDR3 sequence is CASSIAGGGYEQYF. DNA for the CDR3: TGTGCCAGCAGCATCGCAGGGGGCGGATACGAGCAGTACTTC.

This clone was seen a few times. V usage is TRBV18 and J usage is TRBJ2-4; 7 bases fit TRBD2. The CDR3 contains 15 residues. Germline trimming cut 4 bases from V and 9 bases from J; bases unmatched to any gene: 12. CDR1 and CDR2 from the germline V gene are KGHSH and LQKENI. CDR3 in amino acids: CASSRPSAGVGIQYF. As DNA, the CDR3 is TGTGCCAGCTCACGACCCTCGGCGGGGGTAGGCATTCAGTACTTC.

The chain employs TRBV11-3 and TRBJ1-5; 10 bases fit TRBD1. V gave up 3 bases and J gave up 2 bases; unmatched junction bases: 10. The CDR3 contains 18 residues. Germline V gives CDR1 SGHNT, CDR2 YENEEA. The CDR3 loop reads CASSFVETGQGCNQPQHF. Written as DNA, the CDR3 is TGTGCCAGCAGCTTCGTTGAAACGGGACAGGGGTGCAATCAGCCCCAGCATTTT.

Here the CDR3 reads CASSEQGALSGELFF. CDR3 DNA: TGCGCCAGCAGTGAGCAGGGGGCTTTATCTGGGGAGCTGTTTTTT. This rearrangement joins TRBV10-2 to TRBJ2-2; 8 positions agree with TRBD1. The germline V gene encodes CDR1 WSHSY and CDR2 SAAADI. The CDR3 sequence is 15 residues long. V dropped 2 bases and J dropped 8; count of bases not matched to a gene: 7.

V usage is TRBV10-3 and J usage is TRBJ1-3, with 9 bases that match TRBD1. This CDR3 contains 16 residues. The V gene's germline CDR1 is ENHRY and CDR2 SYGVKD. V trimming: 7 bases; J trimming: 7 bases; junction bases outside the gene matches: 14. DNA for the CDR3: TGTGCCATCACCCCGGACAGGGGCCGTCTCGGGAACACCATATATTTT. Its protein product is CAITPDRGRLGNTIYF.

The rearrangement joins TRBV9 to TRBJ1-2; 7 bases line up with TRBD1. V shed 4 bases, J shed 3 bases, and the junction held 9 bases outside the gene matches. Germline CDR1 SGDLS, CDR2 YYNGEE. This CDR3 region has 15 residues. DNA for the CDR3: TGTGCCAGCAGCCTCCGACAGGGCGTGGACTATGGCTACACCTTC. Protein product: CASSLRQGVDYGYTF.

This chain joins TRBV29-1 and TRBJ2-5, with D unclear. Germline CDR1 SQVTM, CDR2 ANQGSEA. V was trimmed by 5 bases and J by 3 bases, leaving 13 bases between them. The CDR3 runs 13 residues. CDR3 sequence: CSVFWQNKETQYF. For the CDR3, the DNA is TGCAGCGTTTTCTGGCAGAACAAAGAGACCCAGTACTTC.

The CDR3 region is CATRVGTANQPQHF. CDR3 in DNA: TGTGCCACCCGCGTCGGGACAGCAAATCAGCCCCAGCATTTT. The chain combines TRBV10-3 with TRBJ1-5, with 7 bases matching TRBD1. The CDR3 has 14 residues. The trim removed 10 bases at V and 4 bases at J, leaving 10 bases unmatched. From germline, CDR1 is ENHRY and CDR2 SYGVKD.

V is TRBV6-1 and J is TRBJ1-4, with 7 positions matching TRBD1. V lost 6 bases to trimming and J lost 8 bases; unmatched junction nucleotides: 12. Germline CDR1 MNHNS, CDR2 SASEGT. The CDR3 length is 15 residues. The CDR3 reads CASRTPDREGEKLFF. CDR3 coding DNA: TGTGCCAGCAGAACCCCCGACAGGGAGGGGGAAAAACTGTTTTTT.

This chain links TRBV7-8 with TRBJ2-3; 11 bases map to TRBD2. J was trimmed by 3 bases and V by 1 base; bases with no gene match: 0. The germline V gene encodes CDR1 SGHVS and CDR2 FQNEAQ. This CDR3 has 15 amino acids. The DNA for the CDR3 is TGTGCCAGCAGCTTAGGACTAGCGGGGACAGATACGCAGTATTTT. Its translation: CASSLGLAGTDTQYF.

V gene TRBV7-8 combines with J gene TRBJ2-5; D not resolved. The J call may be faulty, since TRBJ2-7 better matches the DNA end. Per germline, CDR1 SGHVS and CDR2 FQNEAQ. This CDR3 contains 13 residues. The CDR3 nucleotides read TGTGCCAGCAGCTTAGGAGTCTCCTACGAGCAGTACTTC. It is translated as CASSLGVSYEQYF.

The chain has TRBV12-5 and TRBJ1-1; D unresolved. Germline-derived CDR1 and CDR2 are LGHNT and FRNRAP. The length of the CDR3 is 12 residues. V gave up 4 bases and J gave up 8 bases, with 11 bases separating them. The CDR3 DNA reads TGTGCTAGTGGTTCGGAGGGCGGGGAAGCTTTCTTT. Protein product: CASGSEGGEAFF.

The table lists this clone with a few counts. This rearrangement joins TRBV6-1 to TRBJ2-1, with D possibly being TRBD1 or TRBD2 (5 bases each). The CDR3 contains 15 residues. V lost 6 bases to trimming and J lost 0 bases, with 12 bases between them. Per the germline V gene, CDR1 is MNHNS and CDR2 is SASEGT. CDR3 nucleotides: TGTGCCAGCAGGCGACATGGGGGCTCCTACAATGAGCAGTTCTTC. It is translated as CASRRHGGSYNEQFF.